This TCR beta chain was documented in a study of OX40 agonist ivuxolimab in advanced cancers. Study summary: The patients' treatment was ivuxolimab, an agonistic anti-OX40 (CD134) antibody.

CDR3 length: 13 residues. Germline CDR1 and CDR2: SNHLY and FYNNEI. V shed 10 bases and J 6 bases; nucleotides not matched to a gene: 5. Using immunoSEQ multiplex PCR, the repertoire was profiled, and TCRdb retains in-frame clones only, with some absent. The sample carries tens of thousands of clones, about 90% recorded once. The material sequenced was CD4+ or CD8+ T cells sorted from blood, taken in a trial of the OX40 agonist ivuxolimab. The source is an adult with an advanced solid tumor such as melanoma, head and neck, liver or kidney cancer. V is TRBV2 and J is TRBJ2-2; 10 bases fit TRBD1. The chain's CDR3 is CATSGTGAGELFF. Here the CDR3 DNA reads TGTGCCACCTCCGGGACAGGGGCCGGGGAGCTGTTTTTT.